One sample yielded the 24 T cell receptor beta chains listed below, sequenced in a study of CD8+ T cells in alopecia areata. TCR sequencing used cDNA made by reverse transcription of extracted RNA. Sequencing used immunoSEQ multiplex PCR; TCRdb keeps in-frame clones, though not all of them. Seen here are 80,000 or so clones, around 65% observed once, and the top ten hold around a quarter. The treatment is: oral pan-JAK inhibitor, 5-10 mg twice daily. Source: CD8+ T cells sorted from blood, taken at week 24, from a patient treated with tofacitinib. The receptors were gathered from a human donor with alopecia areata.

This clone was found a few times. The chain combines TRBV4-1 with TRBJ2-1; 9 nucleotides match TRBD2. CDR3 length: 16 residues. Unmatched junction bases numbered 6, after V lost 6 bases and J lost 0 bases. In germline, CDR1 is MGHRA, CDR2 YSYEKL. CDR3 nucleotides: TGCGCCAGCAGTGATATTAGCGGGGGCTCCTACAATGAGCAGTTCTTC. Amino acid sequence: CASSDISGGSYNEQFF.

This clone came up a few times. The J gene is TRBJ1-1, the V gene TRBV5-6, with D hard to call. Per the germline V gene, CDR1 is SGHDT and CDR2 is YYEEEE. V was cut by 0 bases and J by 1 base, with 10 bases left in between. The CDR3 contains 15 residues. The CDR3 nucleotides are TGTGCCAGCAGCTTGGATGGGAGAGGGAACACTGAAGCTTTCTTT. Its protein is CASSLDGRGNTEAFF.

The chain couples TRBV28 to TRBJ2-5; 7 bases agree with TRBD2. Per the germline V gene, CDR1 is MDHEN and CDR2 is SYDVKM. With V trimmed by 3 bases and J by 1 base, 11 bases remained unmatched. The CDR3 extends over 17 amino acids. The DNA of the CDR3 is TGTGCCAGCAGTTTCATGTATGGGGGGGATCTCCAAGAGACCCAGTACTTC. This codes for CASSFMYGGDLQETQYF.

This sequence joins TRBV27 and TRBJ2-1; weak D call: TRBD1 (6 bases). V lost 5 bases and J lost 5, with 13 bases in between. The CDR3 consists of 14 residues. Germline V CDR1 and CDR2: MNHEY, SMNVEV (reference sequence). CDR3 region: CASSPIGGDNEQFF. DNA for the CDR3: TGTGCCAGCAGTCCTATAGGGGGTGACAATGAGCAGTTCTTC.

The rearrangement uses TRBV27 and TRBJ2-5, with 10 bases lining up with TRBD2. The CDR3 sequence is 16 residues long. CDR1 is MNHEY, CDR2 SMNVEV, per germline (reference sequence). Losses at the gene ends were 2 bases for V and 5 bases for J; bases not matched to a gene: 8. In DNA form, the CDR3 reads TGTGCCAGCAGTTTAGGACTAGCGGTGGCCGGGGAGACCCAGTACTTC. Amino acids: CASSLGLAVAGETQYF.

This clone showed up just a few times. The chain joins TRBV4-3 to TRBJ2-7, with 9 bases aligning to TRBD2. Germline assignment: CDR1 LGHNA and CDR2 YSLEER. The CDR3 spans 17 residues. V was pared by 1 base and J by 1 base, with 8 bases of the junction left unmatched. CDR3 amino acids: CASSQAWGSGGSYEQYF. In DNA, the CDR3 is TGCGCCAGCAGCCAAGCTTGGGGTAGCGGGGGATCCTACGAGCAGTACTTC.

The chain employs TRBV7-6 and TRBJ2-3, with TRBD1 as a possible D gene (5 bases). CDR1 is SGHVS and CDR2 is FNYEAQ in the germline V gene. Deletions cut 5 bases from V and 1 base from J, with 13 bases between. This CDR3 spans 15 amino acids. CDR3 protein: CASSQTIGGTDTQYF. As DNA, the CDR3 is TGTGCCAGCAGCCAAACCATAGGGGGCACAGATACGCAGTATTTT.

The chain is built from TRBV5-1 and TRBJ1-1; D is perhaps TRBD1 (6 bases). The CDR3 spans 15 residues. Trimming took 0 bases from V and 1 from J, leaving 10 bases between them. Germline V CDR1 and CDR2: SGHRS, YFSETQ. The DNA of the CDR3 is TGCGCCAGCAGCTTGGGGCAGGGGACGAACACTGAAGCTTTCTTT. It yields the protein CASSLGQGTNTEAFF. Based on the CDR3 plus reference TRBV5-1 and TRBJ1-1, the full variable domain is KAGVTQTPRYLIKTRGQQVTLSCSPISGHRSVSWYQQTPGQGLQFLFEYFSETQRNKGNFPGRFSGRQFSNSRSEMNVSTLELGDSALYLCASSLGQGTNTEAFFGQGTRLTVV.

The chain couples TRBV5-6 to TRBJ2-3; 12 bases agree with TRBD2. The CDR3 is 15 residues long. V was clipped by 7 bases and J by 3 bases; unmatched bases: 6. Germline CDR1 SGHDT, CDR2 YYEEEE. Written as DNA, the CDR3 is TGTGCCAGCCGGACTAGCGGGGCCAGTACAGATACGCAGTATTTT. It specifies CASRTSGASTDTQYF.

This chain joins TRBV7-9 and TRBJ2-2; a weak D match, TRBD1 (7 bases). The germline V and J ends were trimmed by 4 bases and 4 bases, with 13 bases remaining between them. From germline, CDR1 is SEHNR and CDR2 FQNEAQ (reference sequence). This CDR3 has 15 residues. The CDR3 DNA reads TGTGCCAGCAGCTCCAGGGGGGCAGGCACCGGGGAGCTGTTTTTT. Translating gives CASSSRGAGTGELFF.

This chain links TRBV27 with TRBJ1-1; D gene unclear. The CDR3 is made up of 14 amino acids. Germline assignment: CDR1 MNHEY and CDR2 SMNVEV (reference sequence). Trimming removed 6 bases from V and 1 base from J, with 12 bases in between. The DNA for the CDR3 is TGTGCCAGCAGGAAGGGTCTAGGGAACACTGAAGCTTTCTTT. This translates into CASRKGLGNTEAFF.

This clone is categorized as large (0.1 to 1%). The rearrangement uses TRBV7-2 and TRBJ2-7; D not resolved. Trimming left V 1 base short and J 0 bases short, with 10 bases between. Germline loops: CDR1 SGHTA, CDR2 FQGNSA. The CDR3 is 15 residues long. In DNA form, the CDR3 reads TGTGCCAGCAGCTTAGATCCCACGTTCTCCTACGAGCAGTACTTC. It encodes CASSLDPTFSYEQYF.

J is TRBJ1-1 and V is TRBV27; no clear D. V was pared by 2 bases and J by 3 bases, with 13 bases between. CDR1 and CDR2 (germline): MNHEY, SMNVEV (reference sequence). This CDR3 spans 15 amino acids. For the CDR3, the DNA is TGTGCCAGCAGTTTAGATGTGGGGAGGGACACTGAAGCTTTCTTT. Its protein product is CASSLDVGRDTEAFF.

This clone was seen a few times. CDR3 residues: CASSSFSWDGIYEQYF. The CDR3 DNA reads as TGTGCCAGCAGCTCATTTTCCTGGGACGGAATTTACGAGCAGTACTTC. The V and J genes are TRBV7-9 and TRBJ2-7, with D perhaps being TRBD1 or TRBD2 (5 bases each). CDR3 length: 16 residues. CDR1 and CDR2 (germline): SEHNR, FQNEAQ (reference sequence). V lost 4 bases and J lost 4, with 20 bases in between.

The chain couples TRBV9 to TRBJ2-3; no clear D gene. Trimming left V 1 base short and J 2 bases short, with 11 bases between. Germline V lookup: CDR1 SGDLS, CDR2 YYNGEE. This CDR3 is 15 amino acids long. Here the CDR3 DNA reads TGTGCCAGCAGCGTAAGTAGCCGTGCCACAGATACGCAGTATTTT. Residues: CASSVSSRATDTQYF.

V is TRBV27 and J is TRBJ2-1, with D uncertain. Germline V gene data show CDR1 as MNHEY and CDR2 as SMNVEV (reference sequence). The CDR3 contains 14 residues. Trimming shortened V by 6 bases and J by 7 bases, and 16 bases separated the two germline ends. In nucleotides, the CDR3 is TGTGCCAGCAGAGAATCCCCACCAAGGAATGAGCAGTTCTTC. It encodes CASRESPPRNEQFF.

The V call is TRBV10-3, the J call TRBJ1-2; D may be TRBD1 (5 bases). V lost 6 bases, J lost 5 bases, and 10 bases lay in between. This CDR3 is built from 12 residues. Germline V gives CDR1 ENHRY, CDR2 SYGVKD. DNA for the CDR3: TGTGCCATCAGGGTCGACAGTTATGGCTACACCTTC. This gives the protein CAIRVDSYGYTF.

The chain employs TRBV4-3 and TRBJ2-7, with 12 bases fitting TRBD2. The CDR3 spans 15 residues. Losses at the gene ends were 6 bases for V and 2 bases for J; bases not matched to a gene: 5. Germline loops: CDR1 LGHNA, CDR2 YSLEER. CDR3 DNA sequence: TGCGCCAGCAGGTCCGCTAGCGGGGGGGCCTACGAGCAGTACTTC. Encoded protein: CASRSASGGAYEQYF.

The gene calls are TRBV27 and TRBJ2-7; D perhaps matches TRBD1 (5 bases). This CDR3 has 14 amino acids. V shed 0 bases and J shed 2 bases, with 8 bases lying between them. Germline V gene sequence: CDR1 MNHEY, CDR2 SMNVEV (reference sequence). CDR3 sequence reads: CASSLSGAPYEQYF. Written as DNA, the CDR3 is TGTGCCAGCAGTTTATCTGGGGCCCCCTACGAGCAGTACTTC.

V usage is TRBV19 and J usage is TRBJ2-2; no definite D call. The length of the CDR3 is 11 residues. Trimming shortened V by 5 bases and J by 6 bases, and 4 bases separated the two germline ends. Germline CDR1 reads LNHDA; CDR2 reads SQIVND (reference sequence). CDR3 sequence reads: CASSSPGELFF. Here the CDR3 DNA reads TGTGCCAGTAGTTCCCCCGGGGAGCTGTTTTTT.

The CDR3 sequence is CASSEWQGDVSYTF. CDR3 in DNA: TGTGCCAGCAGTGAGTGGCAGGGGGATGTAAGCTACACCTTC. The chain uses TRBV6-4 and TRBJ1-2; TRBD1 matches 7 bases. Looked up from germline, CDR1 is MRHNA and CDR2 is SNTAGT. The trim removed 3 bases at V and 9 bases at J, leaving 10 bases unmatched. The CDR3 is 14 residues long.

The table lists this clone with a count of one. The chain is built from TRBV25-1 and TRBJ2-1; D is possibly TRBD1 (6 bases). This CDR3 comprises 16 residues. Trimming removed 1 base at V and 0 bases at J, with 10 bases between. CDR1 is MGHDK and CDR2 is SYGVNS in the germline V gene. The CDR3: CASSEFVQGSYNEQFF. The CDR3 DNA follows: TGTGCCAGCAGTGAATTTGTACAGGGCTCCTACAATGAGCAGTTCTTC.

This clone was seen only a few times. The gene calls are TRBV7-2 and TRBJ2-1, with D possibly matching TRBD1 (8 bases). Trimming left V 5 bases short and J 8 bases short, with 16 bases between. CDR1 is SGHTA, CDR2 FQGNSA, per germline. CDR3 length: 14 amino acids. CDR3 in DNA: TGTGCCAGCAGCCCCTACAGGGGGGGCGATGAGCAGTTCTTC. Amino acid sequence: CASSPYRGGDEQFF.

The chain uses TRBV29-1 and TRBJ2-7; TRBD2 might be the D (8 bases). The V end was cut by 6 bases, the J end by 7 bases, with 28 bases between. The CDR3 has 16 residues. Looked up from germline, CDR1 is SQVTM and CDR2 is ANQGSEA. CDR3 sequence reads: CSVGGTRTGSFGEQYF. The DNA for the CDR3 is TGCAGCGTGGGTGGGACTAGGACAGGTTCCTTTGGGGAGCAGTACTTC.